This entry concerns a single T cell receptor (beta chain). The specificity of this receptor is unknown. Per-base quality was not reported, and no clone a single base away is much larger than it. The data were taken from a study of blood T cell repertoires in COVID-19 (dated by TCRdb to between 2020 and 2021). At the level of the whole study: Samples covering the acute and convalescent phases of COVID-19 were provided by collaborators in the United States, Italy and Spain. The prospective study material was composed of cDNA or gDNA derived from T cells, B-cell-depleted T cells, or PBMCs. Subjects who had been exposed to COVID-19, were actively infected with it, or had recovered from it provided the deeply sampled blood TCRbeta repertoires that made up the dataset. A freely available public database, intended as a resource for researchers studying the immune response to SARS-CoV-2, is where the repertoires were released. The samples were drawn from the first 160 participants of the ongoing ImmuneRACE study and from about 1,200 subjects provided by 6 global collaborators. Sample metadata almost always included a de-identified subject ID, COVID-19 status, age in years and sex. Where HLA class I and class II types were available, the types were taken from metadata supplied by the sample provider, not from assay-based typing.

Whole blood was collected in K2EDTA tubes by collaborating institutions according to the institutions' own protocols. Collaborator samples were shipped for TCRbeta analysis as frozen whole blood, isolated PBMCs, or DNA extracted from either sample type. Overall study results and their limits: How much clinical and demographic metadata was included differed by source and by participant, and the metadata was provided uncurated.

TCRbeta CDR3 regions were amplified from genomic DNA by means of the immunoSEQ Assay, a bias-controlled multiplex PCR. Under the source paper's analysis protocol: The number of nucleated cells in each sample was estimated from the amplification of reference gene primers within the assay. To quantify the absolute abundance of each unique TCRbeta CDR3 rearrangement, sequence reads were collapsed and filtered. For each sample, productive Simpson clonality was calculated as the square root of Simpson's diversity index across productive rearrangements. TCRdb limited this immuneACCESS table to in-frame rearrangements with V and J called. A share of clones is missing; checked studies link under half to unresolved V genes, and the rest is unexplained. That table supplies the V and J calls and clone size; D and trimming were determined from the DNA. Counted in this sample were about 670,000 clones; 85% to 90% of them appeared once. The ten biggest clones cover roughly 0.25% of the sample.

Sequencing was performed on peripheral blood. This clonotype was obtained from a woman aged 18-35 years with acute or convalescent COVID-19.

The CDR3 reads as follows: CASSPVGGLTGANVLTF. In nucleotides, the sequence is TGTGCCAGTAGTCCGGTGGGGGGGCTTACTGGGGCCAACGTCCTGACTTTC. This chain joins TRBV19 to TRBJ2-6; the D gene is perhaps TRBD2, from 7 matching bases. From a lookup of the germline V gene (reference sequence), CDR1 and CDR2 are LNHDA and SQIVND. There are 17 amino acids in the CDR3, from cysteine to phenylalanine inclusive. The retained sequence is limited to the CDR3, 51 bases, with the frame set at the first base. V gives up 5 bases and J gives up 2 bases, and the segment between their germline ends measures 16 bases.